The clone carrying this T cell receptor (beta chain) was recorded many times. Its antigen remains unknown. TCRdb reanalysed the reads using MiXCR and keeps one entry per CDR3 protein. The sample consists of about 740,000 distinct CDR3 sequences, 30% to 35% of them appearing once. This entry is derived from a study of T cell repertoires in cytomegalovirus infection. Study details: CMV infection together with matching HLA type was indicated by public TCR beta signatures.

CDR1 and CDR2 from the germline V gene are MDHEN and SYDVKM. V lost 3 bases to trimming and J lost 3 bases, with 21 bases between them. The CDR3 is made up of 18 amino acids. This specimen was cultured PBMCs, taken from culture after CMV antigen stimulation. This chain connects TRBV28 to TRBJ2-1; perhaps TRBD1 as D (6 bases). This TCR derives from a human donor in good health (CMV status not recorded). Some clones in this sample may be carry-over from other donors' samples. This CDR3 reads CASSFQGTHSLLYNEQFF. CDR3 nucleotides: TGTGCCAGCAGTTTCCAGGGGACACACTCCCTACTCTACAATGAGCAGTTCTTC.